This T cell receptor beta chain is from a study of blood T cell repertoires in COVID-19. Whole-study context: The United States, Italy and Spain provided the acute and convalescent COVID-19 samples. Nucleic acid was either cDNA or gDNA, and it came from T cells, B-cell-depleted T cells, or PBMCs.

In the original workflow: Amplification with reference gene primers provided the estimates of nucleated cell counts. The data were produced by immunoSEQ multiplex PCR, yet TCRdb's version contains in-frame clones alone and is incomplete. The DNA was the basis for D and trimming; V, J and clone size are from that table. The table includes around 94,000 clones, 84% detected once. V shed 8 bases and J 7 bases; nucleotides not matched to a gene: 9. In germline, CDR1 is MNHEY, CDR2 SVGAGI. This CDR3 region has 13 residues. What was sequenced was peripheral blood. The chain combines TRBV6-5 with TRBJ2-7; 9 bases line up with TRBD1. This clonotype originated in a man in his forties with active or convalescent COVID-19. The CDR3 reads CASLRDRAGEQYF. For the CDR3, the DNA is TGTGCCAGCCTCCGGGACAGGGCTGGGGAGCAGTACTTC.